This is a list of T cell receptor beta chains from one sample in a study of T cell responses to AZD1222 COVID-19 vaccine. TCRdb keeps only in-frame clones here, not all; method: immunoSEQ multiplex PCR. The sample contains some 84,000 clones, 70% to 90% of which appear only once. Sequences were derived from peripheral blood, sampled 28 days after the second AZD1222 dose. The receptors here all came from an adult who received the AZD1222 COVID-19 vaccine. Each CDR3 is given with its conserved first and last residue. D genes are given only for firm matches. The size entry is marked missing in some rows and otherwise reads once, few, many or a size class.

J,D,V,size,DNA,CDR3
TRBJ1-5,NA,TRBV9,NA,TGTGCCAGCAGCGTAGGATGGGGAAGCAATCAGCCCCAGCATTTT,CASSVGWGSNQPQHF
TRBJ2-7,NA,TRBV7-2,NA,TGTGCCAGCAGCTTAGAGGGTACCTACGAGCAGTACTTC,CASSLEGTYEQYF
TRBJ1-2,NA,TRBV6-4,NA,TGTGCCAGCAGTGACGGGGACAAAGGCTATGGCTACACCTTC,CASSDGDKGYGYTF
TRBJ1-5,NA,TRBV6-1,NA,TGTGCCAGCAGTGAAGCCAGGCGAACATCCCAGCCCCAGCATTTT,CASSEARRTSQPQHF
TRBJ2-1,TRBD2,TRBV6-5,once,TGTGCCAGCAGTTACTCGCGGGAGGGTTACAATGAGCAGTTCTTC,CASSYSREGYNEQFF
TRBJ2-7,NA,TRBV27,NA,TGTGCCAGCAGACCAAGACAGGGAGGCTCCTACGAGCAGTACTTC,CASRPRQGGSYEQYF
TRBJ1-2,TRBD1,TRBV2,NA,TGTGCCAGCAGAACGACCGGGACAGGGAATAACTATGGCTACACCTTC,CASRTTGTGNNYGYTF
TRBJ1-5,NA,TRBV7-9,NA,TGTGCCAGCAGCCCGAAAGGGTCGGGCAATCAGCCCCAGCATTTT,CASSPKGSGNQPQHF
TRBJ1-2,TRBD1,TRBV28,NA,TGTGCCAGCAGCCTGACAGGGACCTATGGCTACACCTTC,CASSLTGTYGYTF
TRBJ2-7,TRBD1,TRBV11-2,NA,TGTGCCAGCAGCTTTGACAGGGTAAGGAACAAGCAGTACTTC,CASSFDRVRNKQYF
TRBJ1-2,NA,TRBV7-2,NA,TGTGCCAGCAGCCCTAAGGTCGGCAGCAACTATGGCTACACCTTC,CASSPKVGSNYGYTF
TRBJ2-7,TRBD1,TRBV5-6,NA,TGTGCCAGCAGCCTGGGACAGGGCGTAATTCGCAAATACTTC,CASSLGQGVIRKYF
TRBJ2-2,NA,TRBV24-1,once,TGTGCCGCCAAGGGAGCCACCGGGGAGCTGTTTTTT,CAAKGATGELFF
TRBJ2-7,NA,TRBV4-1,NA,TGCGCCAGCAGCCAAGATAGGACCGCATGGGGCGAGCAGTACTTC,CASSQDRTAWGEQYF
TRBJ1-6,TRBD1,TRBV3-1/TRBV3-2,NA,TGTGCCAGCAGCCAAGTAGGGACAGTTAATAATTCACCCCTCCACTTT,CASSQVGTVNNSPLHF
TRBJ2-7,NA,TRBV3-1/TRBV3-2,NA,TGTGCCAGCAGCCCTACCCGAGACCGCGAGCAGTACTTC,CASSPTRDREQYF
TRBJ1-3,TRBD1,TRBV6-6,NA,TGTGCCAGCAGTTCCTCCGACAGGGGAGGAAACACCATATATTTT,CASSSSDRGGNTIYF
TRBJ2-1,NA,TRBV12-3/TRBV12-4,NA,TGTGCCAGCACCCTAGGGCAGGGCCATGAGCAGTTCTTC,CASTLGQGHEQFF
TRBJ1-2,TRBD1,TRBV9,NA,TGTGCCAGCAGGGGGACAGGAGAAGTCTATGGCTACACCTTC,CASRGTGEVYGYTF
TRBJ1-2,TRBD1,TRBV6-5,NA,TGTGCCAGCAGAACGGGACAGTACGATGGCTACACCTTC,CASRTGQYDGYTF
TRBJ1-3,TRBD1,TRBV28,NA,TGTGCCAGCAATAAGGACAGGGCTGGAAACACCATATATTTT,CASNKDRAGNTIYF
TRBJ1-2,TRBD1,TRBV28,NA,TGTGCCAGCAGTTTTAACCGGGACAGTTATGGCTACACCTTC,CASSFNRDSYGYTF
TRBJ2-1,NA,TRBV9,NA,TGTGCCAGCAGCGGAACCGGGAGTCCTCGGATGGTTAATGAGCAGTTCTTC,CASSGTGSPRMVNEQFF
TRBJ2-7,TRBD2,TRBV6-2/TRBV6-3,NA,TGTGCCAGCAGCCGAGGACTAGCTGAGCAGTACTTC,CASSRGLAEQYF
TRBJ2-2,TRBD1,TRBV24-1,NA,TGTGCCACCAGTGATTCCCGAAGGGGGCAGTCCGGGGAGCTGTTTTTT,CATSDSRRGQSGELFF
TRBJ2-7,NA,TRBV6-5,NA,TGTGCCAGCAGTCCCATTTCCTCGACAGGCTACGAGCAGTACTTC,CASSPISSTGYEQYF
TRBJ2-7,NA,TRBV12-3/TRBV12-4,many,TGTGCCAGCAGTTTTGTCTCCGACGAGCAGTACTTC,CASSFVSDEQYF
TRBJ1-6,NA,TRBV5-1,NA,TGCGCCAGCAGCACCGACAGGTTTCACCCCCTCCACTTT,CASSTDRFHPLHF
TRBJ1-2,TRBD1,TRBV28,NA,TGTGCCAGCAGTTGGGGACAGGGCTATGGCTACACCTTC,CASSWGQGYGYTF
TRBJ2-6,NA,TRBV7-8,few,TGTGCCAGCAGTCCCGGCAATGCAGGGGCCAACGTCCTGACTTTC,CASSPGNAGANVLTF
TRBJ1-1,NA,TRBV14,NA,TGTGCCAGCAGCCAAGTTTCGGGCGGGGTTCCTGAAGCTTTCTTT,CASSQVSGGVPEAFF
TRBJ1-6,NA,TRBV6-5,once,TGTGCCAGCAGTTACAGGGAGAGCTCCTATAATTCACCCCTCCACTTT,CASSYRESSYNSPLHF
TRBJ1-1,TRBD1,TRBV11-3,NA,TGTGCCAGCAGCCTAACCGGGACAGGGTGGACTGAAGCTTTCTTT,CASSLTGTGWTEAFF
TRBJ1-5,NA,TRBV7-2,NA,TGTGCCAGCAGCTTAAACAGAGGGAACAATCAGCCCCAGCATTTT,CASSLNRGNNQPQHF
TRBJ2-2,NA,TRBV27,NA,TGTGCCAGCAGTCTTGACAGATTCACCGGGGAGCTGTTTTTT,CASSLDRFTGELFF
TRBJ1-3,NA,TRBV15,NA,TGTGCCACCAGCAGAGTGGGGGGTGCGAGCTCTGGAAACACCATATATTTT,CATSRVGGASSGNTIYF
TRBJ1-5,NA,TRBV5-6,NA,TGTGCCAGCAGCTTGTTAACCGGTCCCAATCAGCCCCAGCATTTT,CASSLLTGPNQPQHF
TRBJ1-6,NA,TRBV5-1,few,TGCGCCAGCAGCTTGGTTACGGGACGAAACCCGACACCCCTCCACTTT,CASSLVTGRNPTPLHF
TRBJ2-5,NA,TRBV7-9,once,TGTGCCAGCAGCTTACTCCCCGGGCCGTCCAGGTGGGAGACCCAGTACTTC,CASSLLPGPSRWETQYF
TRBJ2-2,TRBD2,TRBV11-2,NA,TGTGCCAGCAGCTTAGGGCTAGCGGGGGGGAGCACCGGGGAGCTGTTTTTT,CASSLGLAGGSTGELFF
TRBJ1-2,NA,TRBV6-5,NA,TGTGCCAGCAGTTCAGTAACGGGGTTCTATGGCTACACCTTC,CASSSVTGFYGYTF
TRBJ2-3,NA,TRBV7-2,NA,TGTGCCAGCAGCTTTCCAGGGGCGGATACGCAGTATTTT,CASSFPGADTQYF
TRBJ1-2,NA,TRBV14,NA,TGTGCCAGCAGCACTGACCGCGGCTATGGCTACACCTTC,CASSTDRGYGYTF
TRBJ1-4,NA,TRBV4-3,NA,TGCGCCAGCAGCCGAGAGGGCGGGACGGGACAAAAACTGTTTTTT,CASSREGGTGQKLFF
TRBJ2-3,NA,TRBV6-5,NA,TGTGCCAGCAGTTACATGGGGTCGTCGAGCACAGATACGCAGTATTTT,CASSYMGSSSTDTQYF
TRBJ1-1,NA,TRBV29-1,NA,TGCAGCGTTGATGATCGGGCCCAGCCTGCGGCTTTCTTT,CSVDDRAQPAAFF
TRBJ2-2,NA,TRBV5-5,NA,TGTGCCAGCAGCTTGGGGGGTGTGACCGGGGAGCTGTTTTTT,CASSLGGVTGELFF
TRBJ2-5,NA,TRBV6-2/TRBV6-3,NA,TGTGCCAGCAGTTACGTCGCCTTAAAAGAGACCCAGTACTTC,CASSYVALKETQYF
TRBJ1-6,NA,TRBV9,NA,TGTGCCAGCAGCGTAGATCCGAGAATAGGGGATTCACCCCTCCACTTT,CASSVDPRIGDSPLHF
TRBJ2-5,TRBD2,TRBV5-4,NA,TGTGCCAGCAGCTCCCCGACTAGCCTTCAAGAGACCCAGTACTTC,CASSSPTSLQETQYF
TRBJ1-6,TRBD1,TRBV14,few,TGTGCCAGCAGCCAAGCGGACAGGGCGGCGGATTCACCCCTCCACTTT,CASSQADRAADSPLHF
TRBJ1-2,NA,TRBV12-3/TRBV12-4,NA,TGTGCCAGCAGTGGGCGGGACAACTATGGCTACACCTTC,CASSGRDNYGYTF
TRBJ1-5,TRBD1,TRBV9,NA,TGTGCCAGCAGCGTCTCCGGGACAGTCAATCAGCCCCAGCATTTT,CASSVSGTVNQPQHF
TRBJ1-5,NA,TRBV6-1,NA,TGTGCCAGCAGTGACAGGGAGGGCAATCAGCCCCAGCATTTT,CASSDREGNQPQHF
TRBJ1-6,NA,TRBV27,NA,TGTGTCACCAGAAGGGACTGGAAGTCACCCCTCCACTTT,CVTRRDWKSPLHF